This T cell receptor (beta chain) was recovered during a study of shared T cell receptors in the human thymus. This CDR3 is 16 amino acids long. Germline V CDR1 and CDR2: LGHNA, YNFKEQ. Between the trimmed V and J ends, which lost 4 bases and 4 bases, there was a span of 18 bases. Some clones are missing from TCRdb's copy, which holds only in-frame ones; the method was immunoSEQ multiplex PCR. The table lists 500,000 to 850,000 clones, 80% to 90% of them singletons, with just under 0.0095% in the top ten. The sample was also reused in another study, on human thymus T cells. This second study notes: Thymus tissue for the work was resected from patients undergoing corrective heart surgery. There appeared to be biased usage of V and J genes in thymic and blood repertoires. Unrelated individuals had highly overlapping thymic repertoires, as reported in related research.

This TCR was recovered from a boy under two years old with a congenital heart defect. The sequenced sample consisted of thymocytes. This chain uses TRBV4-2 with TRBJ2-3; tentative D call: TRBD2 (5 bases). CDR3 region: CASSPHIGSFADTQYF. Written as DNA, the CDR3 is TGTGCCAGCAGCCCCCACATAGGGAGTTTTGCAGATACGCAGTATTTT.